The rows below give T cell receptor beta chains drawn from one sample of a study of long-term antiretroviral therapy in people with HIV. Measured with immunoSEQ multiplex PCR; TCRdb has only the in-frame clones, and not every one. The data hold roughly 28,000 clones, with over 85% observed a single time. The source was unsorted PBMCs, collected 6.2 years after starting antiretroviral therapy. These receptors all come from a man aged 35 to 55 with HIV. CDR3s include the opening cysteine and the closing phenylalanine or tryptophan. D genes are given only for firm matches. Size tells how often a clone was seen (once, few, many) or the class of an expanded clone, and some rows leave it out.

clone_size: NA; v_call: TRBV5-6; d_call: TRBD2; j_call: TRBJ2-1; cdr3_nt: TGTGCCAGCAGCCCGGGACTAGCACTTGAGCAGTTCTTC; cdr3_aa: CASSPGLALEQFF
clone_size: large; v_call: TRBV5-1; d_call: NA; j_call: TRBJ2-7; cdr3_nt: TGCGCCAGCAGCCAGACTACTAGCTCCCGACAGGACGAGCAGTACTTC; cdr3_aa: CASSQTTSSRQDEQYF
clone_size: NA; v_call: TRBV18; d_call: TRBD2; j_call: TRBJ2-5; cdr3_nt: TGTGCCAGCTCACCAAGAACTAGCGGGTGGTCGGAGGGAGAGACCCAGTACTTC; cdr3_aa: CASSPRTSGWSEGETQYF
clone_size: NA; v_call: TRBV18; d_call: TRBD2; j_call: TRBJ2-7; cdr3_nt: TGTGCCGTGTCGGGGGGCGAGCAGTACTTC; cdr3_aa: CAVSGGEQYF
clone_size: NA; v_call: TRBV7-2; d_call: TRBD2; j_call: TRBJ2-2; cdr3_nt: TGTGCCAGCACCGAAGGGGCGGGAGGGGACACCGGGGAGCTGTTTTTT; cdr3_aa: CASTEGAGGDTGELFF
clone_size: NA; v_call: TRBV29-1; d_call: TRBD2; j_call: TRBJ2-1; cdr3_nt: TGCAGCACCGCGGGCGGGAGCTCCTACAATGAGCAGTTCTTC; cdr3_aa: CSTAGGSSYNEQFF
clone_size: NA; v_call: TRBV11-2; d_call: TRBD2; j_call: TRBJ2-7; cdr3_nt: TGTGCCAGCAGCTTAACCTCTTCTTCTAGCGGGGGCTACTACGAGCAGTACTTC; cdr3_aa: CASSLTSSSSGGYYEQYF
clone_size: NA; v_call: TRBV4-2; d_call: NA; j_call: TRBJ1-5; cdr3_nt: TGTGCCAGCAGCCAAGGACCCGATCAGCCCCAGCATTTT; cdr3_aa: CASSQGPDQPQHF
clone_size: NA; v_call: TRBV19; d_call: NA; j_call: TRBJ1-1; cdr3_nt: TGTGCCAGTATGAGGGACGCTGAAGCTTTCTTT; cdr3_aa: CASMRDAEAFF
clone_size: NA; v_call: TRBV14; d_call: NA; j_call: TRBJ1-1; cdr3_nt: TGTGCCAGCAGCCAAGACCCTTGGGGGCGCCACACTGAAGCTTTCTTT; cdr3_aa: CASSQDPWGRHTEAFF
clone_size: NA; v_call: TRBV7-8; d_call: NA; j_call: TRBJ2-2; cdr3_nt: TGTGCCAGCAGCTTAAACAGTTGGCAGAACACCGGGGAGCTGTTTTTT; cdr3_aa: CASSLNSWQNTGELFF
clone_size: NA; v_call: TRBV14; d_call: NA; j_call: TRBJ2-7; cdr3_nt: TGTGCCAGCAGCCAAGATCCCTACCGTGACTCCTACGAGCAGTACTTC; cdr3_aa: CASSQDPYRDSYEQYF
clone_size: NA; v_call: TRBV13; d_call: NA; j_call: TRBJ2-1; cdr3_nt: TGTGCCAGCAGCTTGCGGGAATTAGCCTACAATGAGCAGTTCTTC; cdr3_aa: CASSLRELAYNEQFF
clone_size: NA; v_call: TRBV7-2; d_call: NA; j_call: TRBJ1-5; cdr3_nt: TGTGCCAGCAGCTTATACAGTCACGCCCGGTATCAGCCCCAGCATTTT; cdr3_aa: CASSLYSHARYQPQHF
clone_size: once; v_call: TRBV11-1; d_call: NA; j_call: TRBJ2-2; cdr3_nt: TGTGCCAGCAGCCCTCCTCGGGGTGCCGGGGAGCTGTTTTTT; cdr3_aa: CASSPPRGAGELFF
clone_size: NA; v_call: TRBV5-1; d_call: TRBD1; j_call: TRBJ1-2; cdr3_nt: TGCGCCAGCAGCTATTTGAGGACAGGGGGTGAAGGCTACACCTTC; cdr3_aa: CASSYLRTGGEGYTF
clone_size: NA; v_call: TRBV19; d_call: NA; j_call: TRBJ2-7; cdr3_nt: TGTGCCAGTAGTATAGCCCAGGACAGAGGACACGAGCAGTACTTC; cdr3_aa: CASSIAQDRGHEQYF
clone_size: NA; v_call: TRBV10-2; d_call: NA; j_call: TRBJ2-2; cdr3_nt: TGCGCCAGCAGTACCCAGGGCGGCACCGGGGAGCTGTTTTTT; cdr3_aa: CASSTQGGTGELFF
clone_size: NA; v_call: TRBV20-1; d_call: NA; j_call: TRBJ2-1; cdr3_nt: TGCAGTGCCGCGCCAAACAATGAGCAGTTCTTC; cdr3_aa: CSAAPNNEQFF
clone_size: NA; v_call: TRBV6-5; d_call: NA; j_call: TRBJ2-2; cdr3_nt: TGTGCCAGCAGAACGGCTAGGGCCAACACCGGGGAGCTGTTTTTT; cdr3_aa: CASRTARANTGELFF
clone_size: once; v_call: TRBV11-2; d_call: NA; j_call: TRBJ1-2; cdr3_nt: TGTGCCAGCAGACAGGAGGCCCTGGGGTATGGCTACACCTTC; cdr3_aa: CASRQEALGYGYTF
clone_size: NA; v_call: TRBV5-5; d_call: NA; j_call: TRBJ2-7; cdr3_nt: TGTGCCAGCAGCTTGCTAGTCTCCACCCTGCAAGGGTACGAGCAGTACTTC; cdr3_aa: CASSLLVSTLQGYEQYF
clone_size: NA; v_call: TRBV6-5; d_call: NA; j_call: TRBJ1-5; cdr3_nt: TGTGCCAGCAGACCCGGACAGAACAATCAGCCCCAGCATTTT; cdr3_aa: CASRPGQNNQPQHF
clone_size: NA; v_call: TRBV28; d_call: NA; j_call: TRBJ1-2; cdr3_nt: TGTGCCAGCAGTTCCCACAAATACGGCTACACCTTC; cdr3_aa: CASSSHKYGYTF
clone_size: NA; v_call: TRBV19; d_call: TRBD2; j_call: TRBJ2-7; cdr3_nt: TGTGCCAGTAGTCCGAGACTAGCGGGGTACGAGCAGTACTTC; cdr3_aa: CASSPRLAGYEQYF
clone_size: NA; v_call: TRBV7-3; d_call: NA; j_call: TRBJ2-2; cdr3_nt: TGTGCCAGCAGCTTAACGGCAGGGGTCACCGGGGAGCTGTTTTTT; cdr3_aa: CASSLTAGVTGELFF
clone_size: once; v_call: TRBV11-3; d_call: NA; j_call: TRBJ1-1; cdr3_nt: TGTGCCAGCAGCTTAGCTAACAGGGCCGACACTGAAGCTTTCTTT; cdr3_aa: CASSLANRADTEAFF
clone_size: NA; v_call: TRBV9; d_call: TRBD2; j_call: TRBJ2-1; cdr3_nt: TGTGCCAGCAGCGTAGCTATCGCACTAGCGGACAATGAGCAGTTCTTC; cdr3_aa: CASSVAIALADNEQFF
clone_size: NA; v_call: TRBV19; d_call: TRBD1; j_call: TRBJ1-5; cdr3_nt: TGTGCCAGTAGTGTGACAGGGGCCGGCAATCAGCCCCAGCATTTT; cdr3_aa: CASSVTGAGNQPQHF
clone_size: NA; v_call: TRBV28; d_call: TRBD2; j_call: TRBJ2-1; cdr3_nt: TGTGCCAGCAGTTCCCTAGCGGGGGGGAAGAATGAGCAGTTCTTC; cdr3_aa: CASSSLAGGKNEQFF
clone_size: NA; v_call: TRBV15; d_call: NA; j_call: TRBJ1-3; cdr3_nt: TGTGCCACCAGCGCGGGGACTGGAAACACCATATATTTT; cdr3_aa: CATSAGTGNTIYF
clone_size: NA; v_call: TRBV28; d_call: NA; j_call: TRBJ1-4; cdr3_nt: TGTGCCAGCAGTCGGGGTCCCATGGGGAAACTGTTTTTT; cdr3_aa: CASSRGPMGKLFF
clone_size: NA; v_call: TRBV7-8; d_call: NA; j_call: TRBJ2-2; cdr3_nt: TGTGCCAGCAGCTTAGGGGTTCGATTTGGGGGAAACACCGGGGAGCTGTTTTTT; cdr3_aa: CASSLGVRFGGNTGELFF
clone_size: NA; v_call: TRBV29-1; d_call: NA; j_call: TRBJ2-2; cdr3_nt: TGCAGCGTGATGGCCACCGGGGAGCTGTTTTTT; cdr3_aa: CSVMATGELFF
clone_size: NA; v_call: TRBV4-1; d_call: NA; j_call: TRBJ1-5; cdr3_nt: TGCGCCAGCAGCCAACCCGACAGACAGAGTAGTCAGCCCCAGCATTTT; cdr3_aa: CASSQPDRQSSQPQHF
clone_size: NA; v_call: TRBV11-1; d_call: TRBD2; j_call: TRBJ2-5; cdr3_nt: TGTGCCAGCAGCTTAGTGGGGCTAGCGGGGGACAGGGAGACCCAGTACTTC; cdr3_aa: CASSLVGLAGDRETQYF
clone_size: once; v_call: TRBV10-1; d_call: NA; j_call: TRBJ2-7; cdr3_nt: TGCGCCAGCAGTTTCGGCGAGCAGTACTTC; cdr3_aa: CASSFGEQYF
clone_size: NA; v_call: TRBV5-6; d_call: NA; j_call: TRBJ2-1; cdr3_nt: TGTGCCAGCAGCTTGAGGTCGAGGGAGCAGTTCTTC; cdr3_aa: CASSLRSREQFF
clone_size: NA; v_call: TRBV7-2; d_call: TRBD1; j_call: TRBJ2-5; cdr3_nt: TGTGCCAGCAGCTTAGTCGGACAGGGGAGAGGAGAGACCCAGTACTTC; cdr3_aa: CASSLVGQGRGETQYF
clone_size: NA; v_call: TRBV7-8; d_call: NA; j_call: TRBJ2-7; cdr3_nt: TGTGCCAGCAGCTCCCGTGGGGCGGGGGCCAGAGGTCCTTCCCCCTACTACGAGCAGTACTTC; cdr3_aa: CASSSRGAGARGPSPYYEQYF
clone_size: NA; v_call: TRBV2; d_call: NA; j_call: TRBJ1-4; cdr3_nt: TGTGCCAGCAGTGCTCAGGGACAAGCTAATGAAAAACTGTTTTTT; cdr3_aa: CASSAQGQANEKLFF
clone_size: once; v_call: TRBV7-6; d_call: NA; j_call: TRBJ1-6; cdr3_nt: TGTGCCAGCAGCTCCTCGTTGGGGTCAGTTGGATCACCCCTCCACTTT; cdr3_aa: CASSSSLGSVGSPLHF
clone_size: once; v_call: TRBV30; d_call: TRBD1; j_call: TRBJ2-5; cdr3_nt: TGTGCCTGGAGTGCAGGGGGAGAGACCCAGTACTTC; cdr3_aa: CAWSAGGETQYF
clone_size: NA; v_call: TRBV10-1; d_call: TRBD2; j_call: TRBJ2-3; cdr3_nt: TGCGCCAGCAGTTTCGGGGGGAGCGGCACAGATACGCAGTATTTT; cdr3_aa: CASSFGGSGTDTQYF
clone_size: NA; v_call: TRBV7-3; d_call: TRBD2; j_call: TRBJ2-2; cdr3_nt: TGTGCCAGCAGCTTAACTAGCGGGAGTATGGCCGGGGAGCTGTTTTTT; cdr3_aa: CASSLTSGSMAGELFF
clone_size: NA; v_call: TRBV2; d_call: NA; j_call: TRBJ1-1; cdr3_nt: TGTGCCAGCAGTCCCCCGGGACGGACAAACACTGAAGCTTTCTTT; cdr3_aa: CASSPPGRTNTEAFF
clone_size: NA; v_call: TRBV7-9; d_call: NA; j_call: TRBJ2-3; cdr3_nt: TGTGCCAGCAGCTTGTTCAGGGGACGAGCAGATACGCAGTATTTT; cdr3_aa: CASSLFRGRADTQYF
clone_size: NA; v_call: TRBV5-1; d_call: NA; j_call: TRBJ1-2; cdr3_nt: TGCGCCAGCAGCTTGGATGGAGCACCCAGCCCCTATGGCTACACCTTC; cdr3_aa: CASSLDGAPSPYGYTF
clone_size: NA; v_call: TRBV11-3; d_call: TRBD2; j_call: TRBJ2-7; cdr3_nt: TGTGCCAGCAGCTTCGGCCTAGCGGGCTTAGCCTACGAGCAGTACTTC; cdr3_aa: CASSFGLAGLAYEQYF
clone_size: NA; v_call: TRBV4-3; d_call: NA; j_call: TRBJ2-5; cdr3_nt: TGCGCCAGCAGCCCAGGGGTTTTAGGAGAGACCCAGTACTTC; cdr3_aa: CASSPGVLGETQYF
clone_size: once; v_call: TRBV7-3; d_call: TRBD2; j_call: TRBJ2-2; cdr3_nt: TGTGCCAGCAGCTCCTCACTAGCGGGAGGTTCTACCGGGGAGCTGTTTTTT; cdr3_aa: CASSSSLAGGSTGELFF
clone_size: NA; v_call: TRBV19; d_call: NA; j_call: TRBJ1-2; cdr3_nt: TGTGCCACCGATAAGGGCAACTATGGCTACACCTTC; cdr3_aa: CATDKGNYGYTF
clone_size: NA; v_call: TRBV2; d_call: NA; j_call: TRBJ1-6; cdr3_nt: TGTGCCAGCAGCAAGGACTTTGGGGGTAATTCACCCCTCCACTTT; cdr3_aa: CASSKDFGGNSPLHF
clone_size: NA; v_call: TRBV10-3; d_call: TRBD2; j_call: TRBJ2-7; cdr3_nt: TGTGCCATCAGCTCCCGGGGGGGGACGGAGCAGTACTTC; cdr3_aa: CAISSRGGTEQYF
clone_size: NA; v_call: TRBV5-4; d_call: NA; j_call: TRBJ2-2; cdr3_nt: TGTGCCAGCAGCCAGTTGGGCACCGGGGAGCTGTTTTTT; cdr3_aa: CASSQLGTGELFF
clone_size: NA; v_call: TRBV23-1; d_call: NA; j_call: TRBJ2-6; cdr3_nt: TGCGCCAGCAGTATAAACCCGCAACAAAGTCGGGCCAACGTCCTGACTTTC; cdr3_aa: CASSINPQQSRANVLTF
clone_size: NA; v_call: TRBV5-1; d_call: NA; j_call: TRBJ2-1; cdr3_nt: TGCGCCAGCAGCGACGGGGGTACACAAACCACGTACAATGAGCAGTTCTTC; cdr3_aa: CASSDGGTQTTYNEQFF
clone_size: NA; v_call: TRBV7-9; d_call: NA; j_call: TRBJ2-3; cdr3_nt: TGTGCCAGCAGCTTAGTCGCAGATACGCAGTATTTT; cdr3_aa: CASSLVADTQYF
clone_size: NA; v_call: TRBV7-6; d_call: NA; j_call: TRBJ2-1; cdr3_nt: TGTGCCAGCAGTCCTAGCCCCGGGGGAGTCTACAATGAGCAGTTCTTC; cdr3_aa: CASSPSPGGVYNEQFF